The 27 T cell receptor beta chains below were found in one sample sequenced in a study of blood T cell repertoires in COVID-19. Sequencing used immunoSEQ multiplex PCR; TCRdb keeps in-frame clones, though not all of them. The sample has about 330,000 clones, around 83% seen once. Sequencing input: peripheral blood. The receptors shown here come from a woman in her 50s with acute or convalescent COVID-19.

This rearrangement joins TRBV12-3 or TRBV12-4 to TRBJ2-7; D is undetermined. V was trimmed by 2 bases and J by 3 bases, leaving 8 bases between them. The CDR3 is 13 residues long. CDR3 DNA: TGTGCCAGCAGTTTAATGGCTGGCTACGAGCAGTACTTC. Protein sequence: CASSLMAGYEQYF.

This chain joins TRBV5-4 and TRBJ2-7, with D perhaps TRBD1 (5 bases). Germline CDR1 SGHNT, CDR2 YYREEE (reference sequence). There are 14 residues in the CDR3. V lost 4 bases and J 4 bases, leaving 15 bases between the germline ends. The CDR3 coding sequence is TGTGCCAGCAGCCCACCAGACAGAAAATACGAGCAGTACTTC. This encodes CASSPPDRKYEQYF.

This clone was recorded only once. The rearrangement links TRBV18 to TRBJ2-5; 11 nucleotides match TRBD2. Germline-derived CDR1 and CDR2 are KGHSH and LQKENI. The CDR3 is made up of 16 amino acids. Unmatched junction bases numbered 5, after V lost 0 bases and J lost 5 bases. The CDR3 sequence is CASSPPGLAEAETQYF. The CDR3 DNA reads TGTGCCAGCTCACCACCGGGACTAGCGGAGGCGGAGACCCAGTACTTC.

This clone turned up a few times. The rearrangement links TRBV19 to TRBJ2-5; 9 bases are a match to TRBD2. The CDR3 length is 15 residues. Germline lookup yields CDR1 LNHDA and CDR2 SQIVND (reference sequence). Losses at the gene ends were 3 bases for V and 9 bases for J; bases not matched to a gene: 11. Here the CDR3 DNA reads TGTGCCAGTAGTATTTTGGGGCGGGAGGGCGCGCCCCAGTACTTC. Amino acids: CASSILGREGAPQYF.

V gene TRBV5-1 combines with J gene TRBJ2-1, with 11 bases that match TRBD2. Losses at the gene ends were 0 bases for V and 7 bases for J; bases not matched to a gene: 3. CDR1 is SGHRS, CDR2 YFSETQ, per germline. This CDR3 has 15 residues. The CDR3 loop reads CASSLELAGVNEQFF. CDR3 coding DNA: TGCGCCAGCAGCTTGGAACTAGCGGGAGTGAATGAGCAGTTCTTC.

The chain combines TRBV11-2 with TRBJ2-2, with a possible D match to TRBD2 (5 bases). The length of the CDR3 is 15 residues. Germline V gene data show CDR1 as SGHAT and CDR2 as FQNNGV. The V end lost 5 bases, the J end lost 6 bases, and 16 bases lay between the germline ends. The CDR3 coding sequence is TGTGCCAGCAGCCCGATGAGCGGAATGGCCGGGGAGCTGTTTTTT. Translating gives CASSPMSGMAGELFF.

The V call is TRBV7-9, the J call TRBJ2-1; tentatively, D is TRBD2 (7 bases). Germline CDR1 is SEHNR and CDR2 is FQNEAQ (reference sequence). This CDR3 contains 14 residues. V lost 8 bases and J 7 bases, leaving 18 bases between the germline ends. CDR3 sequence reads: CASGHEGGRNEQFF. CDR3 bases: TGTGCCAGCGGTCACGAGGGGGGGAGGAATGAGCAGTTCTTC. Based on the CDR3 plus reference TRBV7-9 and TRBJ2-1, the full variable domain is DTGVSQNPRHKITKRGQNVTFRCDPISEHNRLYWYRQTLGQGPEFLTYFQNEAQLEKSRLLSDRFSAERPKGSFSTLEIQRTEQGDSAMYLCASGHEGGRNEQFFGPGTRLTVL.

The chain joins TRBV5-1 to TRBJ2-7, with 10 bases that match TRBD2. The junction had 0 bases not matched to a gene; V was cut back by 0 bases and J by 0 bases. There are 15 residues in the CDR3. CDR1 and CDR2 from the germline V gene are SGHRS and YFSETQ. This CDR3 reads CASSLASGSSYEQYV. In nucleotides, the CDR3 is TGCGCCAGCAGCTTGGCTAGCGGGAGCTCCTACGAGCAGTACGTC.

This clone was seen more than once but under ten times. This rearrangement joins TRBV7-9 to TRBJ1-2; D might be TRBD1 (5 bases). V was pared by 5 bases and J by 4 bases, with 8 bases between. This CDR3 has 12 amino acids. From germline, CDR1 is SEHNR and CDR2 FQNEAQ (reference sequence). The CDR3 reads CASSTDSYGYTF. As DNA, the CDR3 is TGTGCCAGCAGCACAGACAGCTATGGCTACACCTTC.

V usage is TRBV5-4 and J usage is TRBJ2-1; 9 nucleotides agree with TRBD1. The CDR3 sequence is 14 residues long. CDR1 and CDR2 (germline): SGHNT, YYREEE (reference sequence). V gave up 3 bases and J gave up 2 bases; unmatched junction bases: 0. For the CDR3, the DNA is TGTGCCAGCAGCTACAGGGGGCCCTACAATGAGCAGTTCTTC. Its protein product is CASSYRGPYNEQFF.

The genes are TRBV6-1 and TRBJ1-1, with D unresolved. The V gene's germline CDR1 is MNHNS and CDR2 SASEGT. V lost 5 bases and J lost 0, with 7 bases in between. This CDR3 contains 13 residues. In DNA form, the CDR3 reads TGTGCCAGCAGTTTTTCCATGAACACTGAAGCTTTCTTT. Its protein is CASSFSMNTEAFF.

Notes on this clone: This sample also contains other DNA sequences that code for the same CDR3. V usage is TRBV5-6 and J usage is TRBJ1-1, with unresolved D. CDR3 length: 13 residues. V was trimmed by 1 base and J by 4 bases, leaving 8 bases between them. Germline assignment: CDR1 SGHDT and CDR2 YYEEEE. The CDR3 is CASSLNSLTEAFF. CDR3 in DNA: TGTGCCAGCAGCTTGAACTCCCTCACTGAAGCTTTCTTT.

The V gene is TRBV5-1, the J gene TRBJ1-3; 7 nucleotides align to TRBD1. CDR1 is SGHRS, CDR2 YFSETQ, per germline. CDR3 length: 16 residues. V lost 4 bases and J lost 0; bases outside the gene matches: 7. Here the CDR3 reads CASSPYRGSSGNTIYF. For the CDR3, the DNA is TGCGCCAGCAGCCCCTACAGGGGAAGCTCTGGAAACACCATATATTTT.

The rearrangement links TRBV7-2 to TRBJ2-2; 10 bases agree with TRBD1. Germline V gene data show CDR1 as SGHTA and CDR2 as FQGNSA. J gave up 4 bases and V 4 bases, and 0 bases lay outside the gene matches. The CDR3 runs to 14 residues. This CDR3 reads CASSWDRGTGELFF. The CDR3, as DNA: TGTGCCAGCAGCTGGGACAGGGGCACCGGGGAGCTGTTTTTT.

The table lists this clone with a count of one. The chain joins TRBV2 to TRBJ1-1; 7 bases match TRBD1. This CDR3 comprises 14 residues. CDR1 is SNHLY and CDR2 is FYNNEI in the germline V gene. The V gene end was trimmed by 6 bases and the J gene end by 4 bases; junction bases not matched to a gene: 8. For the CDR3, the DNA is TGTGCCAGCAGGGCTCGACAGGGTGGCACTGAAGCTTTCTTT. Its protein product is CASRARQGGTEAFF.

The CDR3, as DNA: TGTGCCAGTCGCCTTTTAAACTCCGGGGAGCTGTTTTTT. This gives the protein CASRLLNSGELFF. The rearrangement joins TRBV19 to TRBJ2-2, with unresolved D. V was trimmed by 8 bases and J by 6 bases, leaving 13 bases between them. Germline V lookup: CDR1 LNHDA, CDR2 SQIVND (reference sequence). This CDR3 spans 13 amino acids.

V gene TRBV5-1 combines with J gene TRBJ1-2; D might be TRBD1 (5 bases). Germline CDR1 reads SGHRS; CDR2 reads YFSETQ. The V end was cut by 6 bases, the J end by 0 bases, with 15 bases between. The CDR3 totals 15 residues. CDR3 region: CASTRTPAANYGYTF. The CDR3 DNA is TGCGCCAGCACGCGGACACCAGCAGCTAACTATGGCTACACCTTC.

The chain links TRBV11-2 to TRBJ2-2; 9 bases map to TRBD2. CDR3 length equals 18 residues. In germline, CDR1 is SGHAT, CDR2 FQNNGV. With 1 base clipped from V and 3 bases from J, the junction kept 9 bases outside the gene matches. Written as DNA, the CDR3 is TGTGCCAGCAGCTTAGGTGCTAGCGGGACTGACTACACCGGGGAGCTGTTTTTT. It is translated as CASSLGASGTDYTGELFF.

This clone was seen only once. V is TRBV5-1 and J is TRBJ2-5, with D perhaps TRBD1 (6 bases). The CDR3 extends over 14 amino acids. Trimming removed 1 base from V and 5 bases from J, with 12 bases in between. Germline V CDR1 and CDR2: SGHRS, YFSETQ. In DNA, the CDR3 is TGCGCCAGCAGCTTGCAACAGGGCGGGGAGACCCAGTACTTC. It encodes CASSLQQGGETQYF.

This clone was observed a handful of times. DNA of the CDR3: TGTGCCAGCTCACGGTCGACAGGGACGTTATTCCAGCCCCAGCATTTT. It is translated as CASSRSTGTLFQPQHF. The chain links TRBV18 to TRBJ1-5; TRBD1 agrees at 7 bases. The trim removed 4 bases at V and 7 bases at J, leaving 13 bases unmatched. Germline CDR1 and CDR2: KGHSH and LQKENI. The CDR3 extends over 16 amino acids.

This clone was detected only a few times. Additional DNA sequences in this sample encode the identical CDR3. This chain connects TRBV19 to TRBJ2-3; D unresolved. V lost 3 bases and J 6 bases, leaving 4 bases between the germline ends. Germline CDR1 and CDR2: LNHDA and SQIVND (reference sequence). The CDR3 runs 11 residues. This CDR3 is CASSIRDTQYF. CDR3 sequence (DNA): TGTGCCAGTAGTATCCGGGATACGCAGTATTTT.

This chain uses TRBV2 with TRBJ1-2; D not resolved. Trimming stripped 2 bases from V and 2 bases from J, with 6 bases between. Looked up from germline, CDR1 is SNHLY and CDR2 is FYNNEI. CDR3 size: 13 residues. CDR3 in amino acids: CASSERQNYGYTF. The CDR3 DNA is TGTGCCAGCAGTGAACGTCAGAACTATGGCTACACCTTC.

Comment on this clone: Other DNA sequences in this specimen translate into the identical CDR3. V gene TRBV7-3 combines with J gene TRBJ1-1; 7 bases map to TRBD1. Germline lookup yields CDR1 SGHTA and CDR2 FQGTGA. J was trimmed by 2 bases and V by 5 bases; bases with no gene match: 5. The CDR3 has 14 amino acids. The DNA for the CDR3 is TGTGCCAGCAGCCTGACAGGGCCAAACACTGAAGCTTTCTTT. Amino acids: CASSLTGPNTEAFF.

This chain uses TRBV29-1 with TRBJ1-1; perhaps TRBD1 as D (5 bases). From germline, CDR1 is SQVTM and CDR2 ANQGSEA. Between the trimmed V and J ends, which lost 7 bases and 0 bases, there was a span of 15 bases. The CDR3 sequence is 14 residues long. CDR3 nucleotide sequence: TGCAGCGCACTGTTGCGGGGCTTGAACACTGAAGCTTTCTTT. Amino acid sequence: CSALLRGLNTEAFF.

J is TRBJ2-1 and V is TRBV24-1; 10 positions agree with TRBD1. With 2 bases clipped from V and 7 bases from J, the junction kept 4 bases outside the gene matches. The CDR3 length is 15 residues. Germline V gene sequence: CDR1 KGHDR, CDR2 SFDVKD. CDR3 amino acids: CATSDSRQGANEQFF. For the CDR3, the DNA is TGTGCCACCAGTGATTCGCGACAGGGGGCGAATGAGCAGTTCTTC.

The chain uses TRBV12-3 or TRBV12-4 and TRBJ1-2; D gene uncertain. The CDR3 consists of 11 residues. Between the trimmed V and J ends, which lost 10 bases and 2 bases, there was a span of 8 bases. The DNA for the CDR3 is TGTGCCAACCTAGAGAACTATGGCTACACCTTC. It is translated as CANLENYGYTF.

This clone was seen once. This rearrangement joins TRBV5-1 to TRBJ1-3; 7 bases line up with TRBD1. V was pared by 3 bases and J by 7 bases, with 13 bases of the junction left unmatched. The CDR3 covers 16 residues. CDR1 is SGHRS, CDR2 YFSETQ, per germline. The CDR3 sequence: CASSSGQVGELNTIYF. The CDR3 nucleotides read TGCGCCAGCAGCTCTGGACAGGTCGGGGAATTGAACACCATATATTTT.